This T cell receptor (beta chain) was sequenced for a study of cytomegalovirus exposure and HLA in healthy donors. Regarding the study as a whole: Later analysis demonstrated an association between a missense DCLRE1C variant and TCR beta V- and J-gene trimming. HLA allele associations emerged for 16,951 TCR beta sequences in a later analysis, at 0.05 false discovery rate.

This clone was counted a single time. Its antigen remains unknown. The PCR had 60 Vbeta and 13 Jbeta primers. Using immunoSEQ multiplex PCR, the repertoire was profiled, and TCRdb retains in-frame clones only, with some absent. The sample has around 160,000 clones, about two thirds seen once. Unrecorded immune exposures were likely, despite nominal health at sampling. Germline CDR1 and CDR2: SEHNR and FQNEAQ (reference sequence). This CDR3 is 13 amino acids long. V shed 9 bases and J shed 6 bases, with 15 bases lying between them. This TCR was recovered from a woman aged 18-30 years in good health and CMV-seropositive. The V gene is TRBV7-9, the J gene TRBJ1-5; the D gene is possibly TRBD1 (5 bases). Sequencing was performed on PBMCs. The CDR3 region is CASRGGDGQPQHF. CDR3 in DNA: TGTGCCAGTCGGGGGGGGGACGGTCAGCCCCAGCATTTT. The complete variable domain, with remaining parts taken from reference TRBV7-9 and TRBJ1-5, reads DTGVSQNPRHKITKRGQNVTFRCDPISEHNRLYWYRQTLGQGPEFLTYFQNEAQLEKSRLLSDRFSAERPKGSFSTLEIQRTEQGDSAMYLCASRGGDGQPQHFGDGTRLSIL.